The rows below give T cell receptor beta chains drawn from one sample of a study of blood T cell repertoires in COVID-19. Clones were sequenced by immunoSEQ multiplex PCR, and TCRdb holds only the in-frame ones, with some missing. In the table there are 70,000 to 85,000 clones, around four fifths of which are singletons. Sequenced sample: peripheral blood. The receptor source for this set is a man older than 75 with active or convalescent COVID-19. CDR3s include the opening cysteine and the closing phenylalanine or tryptophan. A D gene is named only where the DNA matches it firmly. Rows may omit the clone size; those that give it use once, few, many or a size class.

TRBD2	TRBV2	.	TRBJ2-3	CASSPGTSITDTQYF	TGTGCCAGCAGTCCTGGGACTAGCATAACAGATACGCAGTATTTT
.	TRBV19	.	TRBJ2-3	CASSSGDTQYF	TGTGCCAGTAGTAGCGGGGATACGCAGTATTTT
.	TRBV19	.	TRBJ1-2	CASSLRFVYGYTF	TGTGCCAGTAGTCTGCGCTTTGTCTATGGCTACACCTTC
.	TRBV2	.	TRBJ1-1	CARDAGGPNTEAFF	TGTGCCAGAGATGCGGGGGGGCCTAACACTGAAGCTTTCTTT
.	TRBV9	.	TRBJ2-5	CASSVGIASQETQYF	TGTGCCAGCAGCGTAGGAATAGCGTCCCAAGAGACCCAGTACTTC
TRBD1	TRBV6-2/TRBV6-3	medium-sized	TRBJ2-5	CASSFGTGIGTQYF	TGTGCCAGCAGTTTCGGGACAGGGATCGGGACCCAGTACTTC
.	TRBV24-1	.	TRBJ2-1	CATSDSGQLVRNEQFF	TGTGCCACCAGTGATTCAGGCCAACTAGTACGCAATGAGCAGTTCTTC
.	TRBV5-1	.	TRBJ1-3	CASSLVGGSGNTIYF	TGCGCCAGCAGCTTGGTCGGGGGCTCTGGAAACACCATATATTTT
TRBD2	TRBV30	.	TRBJ2-3	CAWNLTSGREASTDTQYF	TGTGCCTGGAACCTGACTAGCGGGAGAGAAGCTAGCACAGATACGCAGTATTTT
TRBD1	TRBV6-6	.	TRBJ1-5	CASSIGTANQPQHF	TGTGCCAGCAGTATCGGGACAGCAAATCAGCCCCAGCATTTT
.	TRBV19	.	TRBJ1-1	CASSPTGMNTEAFF	TGTGCCAGTAGCCCGACCGGGATGAACACTGAAGCTTTCTTT
.	TRBV2	once	TRBJ2-7	CASSEVASYEQYF	TGTGCCAGCAGTGAAGTAGCTTCCTACGAGCAGTACTTC
.	TRBV2	.	TRBJ2-3	CATNKGGGTDTQYF	TGTGCCACGAACAAGGGAGGCGGGACAGATACGCAGTATTTT
.	TRBV19	few	TRBJ1-5	CASSIMGIGGRQPQHF	TGTGCCAGTAGTATAATGGGGATCGGGGGGCGTCAGCCCCAGCATTTT
.	TRBV18	.	TRBJ2-6	CASSPGGGGTANVLTF	TGTGCCAGCTCACCGGGCGGAGGGGGCACGGCCAACGTCCTGACTTTC
TRBD1	TRBV19	.	TRBJ1-2	CASSVDRGLGYTF	TGTGCCAGTAGTGTGGACAGGGGGCTTGGCTACACCTTC
.	TRBV7-9	.	TRBJ2-7	CASTKYRDPGAYEQYF	TGTGCCAGCACCAAATACCGGGACCCGGGGGCCTACGAGCAGTACTTC
TRBD1	TRBV9	once	TRBJ2-5	CASSTGQGVETQYF	TGTGCCAGCAGCACCGGACAGGGCGTTGAGACCCAGTACTTC
TRBD2	TRBV4-1	.	TRBJ2-3	CASSLAGGSTDTQYF	TGCGCCAGCAGCCTAGCGGGAGGCAGCACAGATACGCAGTATTTT
.	TRBV5-1	once	TRBJ1-1	CASSFTERNTEAFF	TGCGCCAGCAGCTTCACTGAACGGAACACTGAAGCTTTCTTT
.	TRBV6-6	few	TRBJ1-2	CASSWGDYGYTF	TGTGCCAGCAGTTGGGGGGACTATGGCTACACCTTC
.	TRBV3-1/TRBV3-2	.	TRBJ1-5	CASSQDALDRPNQPQHF	TGTGCCAGCAGCCAAGATGCATTGGACAGACCTAATCAGCCCCAGCATTTT